This TCR beta chain was documented in a study of T cells in localized non-small cell lung cancer. The germline V and J ends were trimmed by 0 bases and 0 bases, with 17 bases remaining between them. Germline values: CDR1 MGHRA, CDR2 YSYEKL. This CDR3 region has 19 residues. Of note for this clone: Its antigen is not known.

Produced via immunoSEQ multiplex PCR; TCRdb's table is partial and in-frame only. This sample yields 50,000 to 70,000 clones, of which 80% to 90% are seen a single time; roughly 4.5% belongs to the top ten. Study-level points and caveats: Peak T cell clonality was found in uninvolved adjacent lung, exceeding tumor.

The chain combines TRBV4-1 with TRBJ2-2, with D maybe TRBD1 (5 bases). The material was PBMCs, obtained before any cancer treatment. This TCR derives from a man aged 40 to 70 with stage II lung adenocarcinoma. The CDR3 bases are TGCGCCAGCAGCCAAGATCGGTATAGGACAAGCGCGAACACCGGGGAGCTGTTTTTT. Protein sequence: CASSQDRYRTSANTGELFF.